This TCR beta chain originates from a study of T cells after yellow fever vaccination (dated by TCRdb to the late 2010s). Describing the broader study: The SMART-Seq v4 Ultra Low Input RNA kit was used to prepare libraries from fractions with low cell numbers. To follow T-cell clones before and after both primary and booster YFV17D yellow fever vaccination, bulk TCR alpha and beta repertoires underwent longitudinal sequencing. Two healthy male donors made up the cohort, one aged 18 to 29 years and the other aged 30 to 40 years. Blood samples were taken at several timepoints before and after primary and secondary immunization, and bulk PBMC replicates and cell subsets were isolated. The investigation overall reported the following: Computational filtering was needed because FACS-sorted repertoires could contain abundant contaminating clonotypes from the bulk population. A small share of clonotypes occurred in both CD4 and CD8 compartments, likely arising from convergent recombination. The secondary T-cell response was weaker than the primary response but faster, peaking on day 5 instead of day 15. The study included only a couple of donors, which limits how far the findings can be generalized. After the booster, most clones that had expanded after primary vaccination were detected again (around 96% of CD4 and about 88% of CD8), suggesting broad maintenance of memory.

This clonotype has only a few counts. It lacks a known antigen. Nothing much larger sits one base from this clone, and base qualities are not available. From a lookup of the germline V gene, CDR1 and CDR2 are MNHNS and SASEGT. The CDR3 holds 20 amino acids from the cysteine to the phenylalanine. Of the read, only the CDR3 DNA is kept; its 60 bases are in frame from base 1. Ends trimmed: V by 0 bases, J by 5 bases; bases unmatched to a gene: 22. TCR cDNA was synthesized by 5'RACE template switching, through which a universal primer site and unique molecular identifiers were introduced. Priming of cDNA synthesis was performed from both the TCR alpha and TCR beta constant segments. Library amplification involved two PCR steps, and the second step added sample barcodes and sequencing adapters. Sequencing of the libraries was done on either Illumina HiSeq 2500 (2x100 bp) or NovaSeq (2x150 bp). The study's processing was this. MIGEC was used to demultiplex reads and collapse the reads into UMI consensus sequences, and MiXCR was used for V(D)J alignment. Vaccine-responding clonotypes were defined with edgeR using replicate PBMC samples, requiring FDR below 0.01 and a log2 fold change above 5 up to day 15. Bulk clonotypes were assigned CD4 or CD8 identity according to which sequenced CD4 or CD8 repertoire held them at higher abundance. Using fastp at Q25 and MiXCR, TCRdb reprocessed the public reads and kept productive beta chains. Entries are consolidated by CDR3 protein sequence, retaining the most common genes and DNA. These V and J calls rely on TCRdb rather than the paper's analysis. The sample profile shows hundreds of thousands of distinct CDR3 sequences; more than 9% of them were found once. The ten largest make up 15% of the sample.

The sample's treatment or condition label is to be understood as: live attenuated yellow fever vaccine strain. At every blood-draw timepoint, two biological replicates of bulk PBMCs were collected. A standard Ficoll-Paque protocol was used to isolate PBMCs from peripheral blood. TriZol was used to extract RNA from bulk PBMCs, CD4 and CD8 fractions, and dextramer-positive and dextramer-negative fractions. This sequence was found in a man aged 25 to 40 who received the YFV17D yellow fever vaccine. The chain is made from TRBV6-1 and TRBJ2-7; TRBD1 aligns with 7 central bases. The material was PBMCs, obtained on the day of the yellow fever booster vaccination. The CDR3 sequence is CASSEAKGGSGRRSSHEQYF. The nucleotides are TGTGCCAGCAGTGAAGCGAAAGGGGGCTCCGGGCGACGGAGCAGCCACGAGCAGTACTTC.